These 8 T cell receptor beta chains were sequenced from one sample in a study of technical replicates of blood from several donors. Sequencing was performed with immunoSEQ multiplex PCR; in TCRdb, only in-frame clones are kept and a portion is missing. This sample has around 84,000 clones, with roughly 98% found just once. Sequenced: T cells isolated from PBMCs. These receptors all come from a human donor in good health.

The chain carries TRBV29-1 and TRBJ2-2; D call uncertain. The CDR3 extends over 16 amino acids. The germline V gene encodes CDR1 SQVTM and CDR2 ANQGSEA. The V end was cut by 4 bases, the J end by 0 bases, with 15 bases between. The CDR3 nucleotides are TGCAGCGTTGGAGAAGTAGTGCGCACGAACACCGGGGAGCTGTTTTTT. It specifies CSVGEVVRTNTGELFF.

As DNA, the CDR3 is TGCGCCAGCAGCTCCGACCGGACGGGGAGGAACTATGGCTACACCTTC. Translated: CASSSDRTGRNYGYTF. The chain recombines TRBV5-1 with TRBJ1-2; D remains unclear. Trimming stripped 3 bases from V and 2 bases from J, with 17 bases between. The CDR3 extends over 16 amino acids. Germline V lookup: CDR1 SGHRS, CDR2 YFSETQ.

The chain is built from TRBV2 and TRBJ2-5; 7 bases align to TRBD1. Germline CDR1 and CDR2: SNHLY and FYNNEI. The V gene end was trimmed by 5 bases and the J gene end by 4 bases; junction bases not matched to a gene: 10. The CDR3 is 15 residues long. The DNA of the CDR3 is TGTGCCAGCAGTTCCACAGGGGAGCGGAGAGAGACCCAGTACTTC. Its translation is CASSSTGERRETQYF.

The chain joins TRBV28 to TRBJ2-7; TRBD1 matches at 8 bases. Trimming took 6 bases from V and 2 from J; bases not matched to a gene: 12. The CDR3 totals 16 residues. Per germline, CDR1 MDHEN and CDR2 SYDVKM. The CDR3 spells CASSPEDRAKAYEQYF. The CDR3 region has the DNA TGTGCCAGCAGCCCAGAGGACAGGGCGAAGGCCTACGAGCAGTACTTC.

The chain combines TRBV18 with TRBJ2-7, with TRBD2 matching 13 bases. Germline trimming cut 6 bases from V and 1 base from J; bases unmatched to any gene: 12. The CDR3 runs to 18 residues. Germline V gives CDR1 KGHSH, CDR2 LQKENI. The CDR3 loop reads CASSRTSGSHHGSYEQYF. CDR3 sequence (DNA): TGTGCCAGCTCTCGGACTAGCGGGAGTCATCATGGATCCTACGAGCAGTACTTC.

The V gene is TRBV30, the J gene TRBJ1-2; possible D gene TRBD1, 5 bases. Germline values: CDR1 GTSNPN, CDR2 SVGIG (reference sequence). Trimming took 5 bases from V and 4 from J, leaving 17 bases between them. The CDR3 loop spans 14 amino acids. For the CDR3, the DNA is TGTGCCTGGGCTCGCCGGGACTTAGTCTATGGCTACACCTTC. It translates to CAWARRDLVYGYTF.

The rearrangement joins TRBV4-2 to TRBJ2-1; 10 bases line up with TRBD2. The trim removed 1 base at V and 2 bases at J, leaving 2 bases unmatched. From germline, CDR1 is LGHNA and CDR2 YNFKEQ. The CDR3 has 16 residues. The DNA for the CDR3 is TGTGCCAGCAGCCAAGGAGCGGGGGGGACCTACAATGAGCAGTTCTTC. Amino acid sequence: CASSQGAGGTYNEQFF.

The chain combines TRBV6-1 with TRBJ2-7; perhaps TRBD1 as D (5 bases). Per the germline V gene, CDR1 is MNHNS and CDR2 is SASEGT. CDR3 size: 13 residues. Trimming stripped 9 bases from V and 3 bases from J, with 15 bases between. The CDR3 loop is CASAPGLVYEQYF. The DNA for the CDR3 is TGTGCCAGTGCACCAGGGCTCGTCTACGAGCAGTACTTC.